What follows describes a single T cell receptor (beta chain). The antigen remains undetermined. The V gene lost 1 base and the J gene lost 2 bases, with 6 bases spanning the gap. Germline lookup yields CDR1 SGHTS and CDR2 YDEGEE. This CDR3 is 13 amino acids long. These data originate in a study of Graves' ophthalmopathy and Graves' hyperthyroidism. Study-level background: Peripheral blood was gathered at the point of initial diagnosis, before any treatment started. Whole-study findings and limits: Most expanded thyroid clonotypes above 0.001 frequency also appeared in blood.

For repertoire sequencing, the TCR beta CDR3 regions were amplified from RNA transcripts. Amplification began with first-round RT-PCR using HTBI primers, then second-round multiplex PCR was performed. TCRdb fed the multiplex PCR reads into MiXCR, producing one record per CDR3 protein. Here the sample spans about 640,000 distinct CDR3 sequences, about two fifths being singletons. Pregnancy or lactation, uncontrolled infections and other autoimmune diseases were grounds for excluding patients. The TCR sequence derives from an adult man with Graves' ophthalmopathy. The source material was peripheral blood. This chain connects TRBV5-8 to TRBJ1-2; no reliable D call. The CDR3 nucleotides are TGTGCCAGCAGCTTGCAAAGAAACTATGGCTACACCTTC. Its translation is CASSLQRNYGYTF.